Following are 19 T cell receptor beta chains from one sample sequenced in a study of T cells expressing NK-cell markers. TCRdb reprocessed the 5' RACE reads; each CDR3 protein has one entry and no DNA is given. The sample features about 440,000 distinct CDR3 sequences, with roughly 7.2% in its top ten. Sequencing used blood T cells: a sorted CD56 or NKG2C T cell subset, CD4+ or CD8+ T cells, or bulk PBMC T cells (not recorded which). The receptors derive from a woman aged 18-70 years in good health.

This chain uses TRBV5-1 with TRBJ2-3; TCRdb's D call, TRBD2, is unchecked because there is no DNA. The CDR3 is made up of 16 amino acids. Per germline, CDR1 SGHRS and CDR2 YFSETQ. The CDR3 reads CASSPLTSGVPDTQYF.

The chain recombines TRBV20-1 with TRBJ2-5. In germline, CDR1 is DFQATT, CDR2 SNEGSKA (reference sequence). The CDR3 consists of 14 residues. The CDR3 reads CSAREYGYQETQYF.

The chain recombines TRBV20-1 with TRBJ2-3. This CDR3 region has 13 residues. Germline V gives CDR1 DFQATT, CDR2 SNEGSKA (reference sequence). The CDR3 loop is CSARPLGTDTQYF.

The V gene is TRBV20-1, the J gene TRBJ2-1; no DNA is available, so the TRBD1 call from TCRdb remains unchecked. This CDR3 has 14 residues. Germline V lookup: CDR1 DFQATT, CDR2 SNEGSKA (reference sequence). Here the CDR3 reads CSAGETGASNEQFF.

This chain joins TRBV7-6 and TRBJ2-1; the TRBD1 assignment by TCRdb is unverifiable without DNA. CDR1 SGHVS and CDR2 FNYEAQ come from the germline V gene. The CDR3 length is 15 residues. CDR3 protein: CASSLGDRVYNEQFF. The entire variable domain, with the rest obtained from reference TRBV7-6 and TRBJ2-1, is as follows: GAGVSQSPRYKVTKRGQDVALRCDPISGHVSLYWYRQALGQGPEFLTYFNYEAQQDKSGLPNDRFSAERPEGSISTLTIQRTEQRDSAMYRCASSLGDRVYNEQFFGPGTRLTVL.

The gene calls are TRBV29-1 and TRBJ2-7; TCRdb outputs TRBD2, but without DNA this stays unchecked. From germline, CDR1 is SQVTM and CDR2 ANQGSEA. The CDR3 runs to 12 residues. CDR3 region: CSVDPGGYEQYF.

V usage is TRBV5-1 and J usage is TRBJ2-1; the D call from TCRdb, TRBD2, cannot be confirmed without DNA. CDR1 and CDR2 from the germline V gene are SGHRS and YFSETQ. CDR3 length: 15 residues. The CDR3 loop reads CASSFASGSYNEQFF. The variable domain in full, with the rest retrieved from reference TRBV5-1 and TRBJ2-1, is KAGVTQTPRYLIKTRGQQVTLSCSPISGHRSVSWYQQTPGQGLQFLFEYFSETQRNKGNFPGRFSGRQFSNSRSEMNVSTLELGDSALYLCASSFASGSYNEQFFGPGTRLTVL.

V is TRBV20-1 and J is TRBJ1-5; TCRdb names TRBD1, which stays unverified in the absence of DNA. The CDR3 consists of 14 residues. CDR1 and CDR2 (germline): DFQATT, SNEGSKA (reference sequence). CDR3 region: CSALQGSDDQPQHF.

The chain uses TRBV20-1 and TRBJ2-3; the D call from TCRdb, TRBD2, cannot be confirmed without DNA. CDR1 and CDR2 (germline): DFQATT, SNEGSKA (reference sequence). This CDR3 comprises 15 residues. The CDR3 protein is CSARGGGIRADTQYF.

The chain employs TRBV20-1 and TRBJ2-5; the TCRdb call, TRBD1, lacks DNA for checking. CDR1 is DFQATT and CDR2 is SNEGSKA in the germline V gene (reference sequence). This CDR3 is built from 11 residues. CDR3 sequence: CSASPGETQYF.

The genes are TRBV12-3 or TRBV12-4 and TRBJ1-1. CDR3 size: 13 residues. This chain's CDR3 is CASKPDGYTEAFF.

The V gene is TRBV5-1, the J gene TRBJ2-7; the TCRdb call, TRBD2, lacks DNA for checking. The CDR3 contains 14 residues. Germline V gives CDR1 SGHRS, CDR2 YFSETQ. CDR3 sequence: CASSTGTSGYEQYF.

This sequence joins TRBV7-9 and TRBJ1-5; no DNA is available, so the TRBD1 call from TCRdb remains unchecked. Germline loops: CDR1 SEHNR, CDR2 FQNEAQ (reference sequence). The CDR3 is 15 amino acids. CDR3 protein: CASSSGTGVGQPQHF. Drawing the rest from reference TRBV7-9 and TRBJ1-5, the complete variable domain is DTGVSQNPRHKITKRGQNVTFRCDPISEHNRLYWYRQTLGQGPEFLTYFQNEAQLEKSRLLSDRFSAERPKGSFSTLEIQRTEQGDSAMYLCASSSGTGVGQPQHFGDGTRLSIL.

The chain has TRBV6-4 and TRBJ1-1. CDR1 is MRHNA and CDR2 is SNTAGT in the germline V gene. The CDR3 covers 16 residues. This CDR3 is CASSDILALMNTEAFF.

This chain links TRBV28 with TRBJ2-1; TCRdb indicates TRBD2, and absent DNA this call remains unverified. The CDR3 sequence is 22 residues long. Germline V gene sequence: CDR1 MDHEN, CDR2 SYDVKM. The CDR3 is CASSLEEIPGLAPLSSYNEQFF.

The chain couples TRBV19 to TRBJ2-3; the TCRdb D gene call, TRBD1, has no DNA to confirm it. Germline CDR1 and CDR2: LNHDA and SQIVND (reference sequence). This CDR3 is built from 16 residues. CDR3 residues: CASSPGTGYLADTQYF.

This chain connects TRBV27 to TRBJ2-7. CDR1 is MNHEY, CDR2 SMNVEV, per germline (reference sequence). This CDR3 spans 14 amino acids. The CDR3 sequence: CASSLRGGRYEQYF.

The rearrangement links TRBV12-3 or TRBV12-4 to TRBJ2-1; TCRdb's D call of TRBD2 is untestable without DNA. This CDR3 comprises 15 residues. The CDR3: CASSPGLAANNEQFF.

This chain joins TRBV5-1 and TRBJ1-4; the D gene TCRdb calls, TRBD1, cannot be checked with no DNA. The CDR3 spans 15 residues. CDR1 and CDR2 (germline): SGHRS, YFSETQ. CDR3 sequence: CASSPGQTNAEKLFF.